This T cell receptor (beta chain) is drawn from a study of shared clonotypes between healthy human individuals. Overall study findings and caveats: Researchers sampled blood only, noting tissue repertoires likely differ.

Generated by immunoSEQ multiplex PCR, the TCRdb table keeps only in-frame clones and is missing some. Seen here are a few million clones, around nine tenths observed once, and the top ten hold 0.11% to 0.15%. Germline V gene sequence: CDR1 MNHEY, CDR2 SVGAGI. The CDR3 runs to 14 residues. Trimming left V 10 bases short and J 6 bases short, with 18 bases between. Comments on this clone: Its specificity is unknown.

The TCR originated in a young man in good health. Sequencing was done on a sample of naive CD4+ T cells sorted from blood. Subset: CD45RA+ positively selected. The V gene is TRBV6-5, the J gene TRBJ2-2; D is perhaps TRBD2 (7 bases). The CDR3 DNA is TGTGCCACCTGCTGGGGGGGGGCCGCCGGGGAGCTGTTTTTT. Its protein product is CATCWGGAAGELFF.